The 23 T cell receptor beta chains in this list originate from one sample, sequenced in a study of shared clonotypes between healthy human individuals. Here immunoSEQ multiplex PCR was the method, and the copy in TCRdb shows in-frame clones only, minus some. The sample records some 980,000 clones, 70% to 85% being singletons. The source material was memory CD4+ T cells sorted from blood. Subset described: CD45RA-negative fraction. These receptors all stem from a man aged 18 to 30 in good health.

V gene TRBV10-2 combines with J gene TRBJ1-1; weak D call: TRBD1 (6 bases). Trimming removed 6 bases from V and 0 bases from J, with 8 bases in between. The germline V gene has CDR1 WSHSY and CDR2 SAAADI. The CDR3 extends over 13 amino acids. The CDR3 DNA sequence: TGCGCCAGCAGGGACAGCATGAACACTGAAGCTTTCTTT. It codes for CASRDSMNTEAFF.

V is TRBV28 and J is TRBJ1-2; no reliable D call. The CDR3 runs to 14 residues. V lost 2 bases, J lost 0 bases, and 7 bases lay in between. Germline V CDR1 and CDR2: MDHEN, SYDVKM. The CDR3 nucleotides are TGTGCCAGCAGTTTAGAGCTTTCTAACTATGGCTACACCTTC. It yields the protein CASSLELSNYGYTF.

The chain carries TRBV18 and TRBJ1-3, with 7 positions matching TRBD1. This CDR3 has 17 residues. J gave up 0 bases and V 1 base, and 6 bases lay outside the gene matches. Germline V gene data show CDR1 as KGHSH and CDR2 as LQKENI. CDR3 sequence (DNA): TGTGCCAGCTCACCACGGGGACAGTTGAGCTCTGGAAACACCATATATTTT. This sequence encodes CASSPRGQLSSGNTIYF.

CDR3 sequence: CATSIVPGGDTQYF. CDR3 in DNA: TGTGCCACCAGCATCGTCCCGGGCGGAGATACGCAGTATTTT. The chain employs TRBV15 and TRBJ2-3; D unresolved. Trimming left V 4 bases short and J 5 bases short, with 13 bases between. Per the germline V gene, CDR1 is LNHNV and CDR2 is YYDKDF (reference sequence). The CDR3 spans 14 residues.

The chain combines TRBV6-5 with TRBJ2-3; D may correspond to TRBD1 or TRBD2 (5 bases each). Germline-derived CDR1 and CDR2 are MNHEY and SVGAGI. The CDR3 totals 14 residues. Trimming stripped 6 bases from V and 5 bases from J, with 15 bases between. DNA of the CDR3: TGTGCCAGCAGGGGGGAAGGGGCGGAAGATACGCAGTATTTT. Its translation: CASRGEGAEDTQYF.

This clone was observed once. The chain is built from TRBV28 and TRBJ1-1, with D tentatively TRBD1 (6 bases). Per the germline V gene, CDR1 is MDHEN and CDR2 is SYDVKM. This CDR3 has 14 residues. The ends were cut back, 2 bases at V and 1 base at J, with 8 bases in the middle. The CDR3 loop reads CASSLQDRNTEAFF. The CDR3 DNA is TGTGCCAGCAGTTTACAGGACAGGAACACTGAAGCTTTCTTT.

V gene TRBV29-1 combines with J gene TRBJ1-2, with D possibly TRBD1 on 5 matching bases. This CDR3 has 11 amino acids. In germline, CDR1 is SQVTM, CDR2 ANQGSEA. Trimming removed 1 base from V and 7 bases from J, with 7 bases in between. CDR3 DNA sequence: TGCAGCGTTGAAGCTGGGGCTGGCTACACCTTC. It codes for CSVEAGAGYTF.

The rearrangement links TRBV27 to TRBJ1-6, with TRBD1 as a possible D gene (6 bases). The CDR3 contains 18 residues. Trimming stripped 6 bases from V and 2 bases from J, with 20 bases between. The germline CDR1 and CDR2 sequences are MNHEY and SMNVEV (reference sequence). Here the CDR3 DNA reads TGTGCCAGCAGCTCCGAGACAGGACATGGGACCTATAATTCACCCCTCCACTTT. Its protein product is CASSSETGHGTYNSPLHF.

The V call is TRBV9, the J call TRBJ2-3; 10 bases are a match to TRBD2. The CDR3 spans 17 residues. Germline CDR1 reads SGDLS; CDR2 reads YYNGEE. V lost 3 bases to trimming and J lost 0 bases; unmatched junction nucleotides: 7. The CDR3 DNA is TGTGCCAGCAGCGCCGGCCTAGCGGGGGTTAGCACAGATACGCAGTATTTT. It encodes CASSAGLAGVSTDTQYF.

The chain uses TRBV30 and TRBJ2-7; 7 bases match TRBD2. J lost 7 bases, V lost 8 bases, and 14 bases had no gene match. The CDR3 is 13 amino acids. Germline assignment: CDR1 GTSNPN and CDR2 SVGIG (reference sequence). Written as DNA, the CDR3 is TGTGCCGCAGGCCCTAGGCGGGAGTGGGAGCAGTACTTC. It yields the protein CAAGPRREWEQYF.

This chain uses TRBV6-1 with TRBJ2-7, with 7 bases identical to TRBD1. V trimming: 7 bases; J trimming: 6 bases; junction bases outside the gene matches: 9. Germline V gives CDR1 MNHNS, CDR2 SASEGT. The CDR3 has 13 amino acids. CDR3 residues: CASTQIQGLEQYF. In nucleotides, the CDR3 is TGTGCCAGCACTCAAATACAGGGGCTCGAGCAGTACTTC.

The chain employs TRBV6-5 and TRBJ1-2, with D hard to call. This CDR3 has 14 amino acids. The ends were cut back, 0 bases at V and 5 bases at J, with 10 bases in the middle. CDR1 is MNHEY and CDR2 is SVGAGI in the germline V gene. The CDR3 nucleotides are TGTGCCAGCAGTTACTCGCCCGACGGGTATGGCTACACCTTC. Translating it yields CASSYSPDGYGYTF.

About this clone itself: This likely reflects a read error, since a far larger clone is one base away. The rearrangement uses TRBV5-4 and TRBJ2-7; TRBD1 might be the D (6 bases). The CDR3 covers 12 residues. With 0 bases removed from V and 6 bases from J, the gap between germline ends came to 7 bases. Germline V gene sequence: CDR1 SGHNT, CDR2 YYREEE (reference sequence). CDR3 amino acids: CASSLDRVEQYF. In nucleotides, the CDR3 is TGTGCCAGCAGCTTGGACAGGGTCGAGCAGTACTTC.

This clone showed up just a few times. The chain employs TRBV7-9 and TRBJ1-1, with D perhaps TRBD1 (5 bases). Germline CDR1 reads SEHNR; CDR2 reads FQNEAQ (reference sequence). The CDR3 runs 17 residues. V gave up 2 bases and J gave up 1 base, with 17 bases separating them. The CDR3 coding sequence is TGTGCCAGCAGCTTAAGGCTCGGGGCGGGAGCGAACACTGAAGCTTTCTTT. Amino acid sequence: CASSLRLGAGANTEAFF.

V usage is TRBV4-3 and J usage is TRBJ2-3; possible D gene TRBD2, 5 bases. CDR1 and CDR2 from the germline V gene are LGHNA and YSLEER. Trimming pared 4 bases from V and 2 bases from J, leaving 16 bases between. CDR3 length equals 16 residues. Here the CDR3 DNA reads TGCGCCAGCAGCCCCTGGGTTGGGAGTCTCACAGATACGCAGTATTTT. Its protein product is CASSPWVGSLTDTQYF.

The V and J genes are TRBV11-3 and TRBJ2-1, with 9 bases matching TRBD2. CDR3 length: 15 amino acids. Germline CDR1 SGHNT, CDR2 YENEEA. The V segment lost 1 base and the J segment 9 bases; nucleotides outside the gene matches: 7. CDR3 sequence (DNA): TGTGCCAGCAGCTTAGGGGCGGGAGGGCCCAGTGAGCAGTTCTTC. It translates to CASSLGAGGPSEQFF.

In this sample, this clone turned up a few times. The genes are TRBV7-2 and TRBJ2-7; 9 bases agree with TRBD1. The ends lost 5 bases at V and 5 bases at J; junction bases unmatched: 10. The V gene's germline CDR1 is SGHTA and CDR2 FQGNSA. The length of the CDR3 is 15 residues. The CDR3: CASSTTGTGLNEQYF. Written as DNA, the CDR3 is TGTGCCAGCAGCACGACCGGGACAGGGTTAAACGAGCAGTACTTC. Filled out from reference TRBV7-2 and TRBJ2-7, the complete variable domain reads GAGVSQSPSNKVTEKGKDVELRCDPISGHTALYWYRQSLGQGLEFLIYFQGNSAPDKSGLPSDRFSAERTGGSVSTLTIQRTQQEDSAVYLCASSTTGTGLNEQYFGPGTRLTVT.

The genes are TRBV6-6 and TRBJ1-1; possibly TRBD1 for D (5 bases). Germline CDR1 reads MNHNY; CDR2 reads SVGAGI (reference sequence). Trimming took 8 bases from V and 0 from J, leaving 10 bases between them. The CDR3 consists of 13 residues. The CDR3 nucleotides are TGTGCCAGCCACCCAGGGTTGAACACTGAAGCTTTCTTT. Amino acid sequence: CASHPGLNTEAFF.

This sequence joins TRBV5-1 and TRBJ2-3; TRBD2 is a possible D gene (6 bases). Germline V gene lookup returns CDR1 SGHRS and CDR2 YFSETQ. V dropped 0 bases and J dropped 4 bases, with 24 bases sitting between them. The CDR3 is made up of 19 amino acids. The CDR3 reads CASSLVASELPGSADTQYF. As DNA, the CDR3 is TGCGCCAGCAGCTTGGTCGCTAGCGAGTTACCGGGAAGTGCAGATACGCAGTATTTT. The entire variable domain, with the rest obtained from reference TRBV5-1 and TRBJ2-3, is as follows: KAGVTQTPRYLIKTRGQQVTLSCSPISGHRSVSWYQQTPGQGLQFLFEYFSETQRNKGNFPGRFSGRQFSNSRSEMNVSTLELGDSALYLCASSLVASELPGSADTQYFGPGTRLTVL.

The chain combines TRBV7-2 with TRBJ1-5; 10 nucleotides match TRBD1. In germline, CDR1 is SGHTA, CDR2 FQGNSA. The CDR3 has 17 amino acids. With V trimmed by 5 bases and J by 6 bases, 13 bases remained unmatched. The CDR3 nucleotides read TGTGCCAGCAGCACACCCCGGGGACAGGGGATACGTCAGCCCCAGCATTTT. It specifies CASSTPRGQGIRQPQHF.

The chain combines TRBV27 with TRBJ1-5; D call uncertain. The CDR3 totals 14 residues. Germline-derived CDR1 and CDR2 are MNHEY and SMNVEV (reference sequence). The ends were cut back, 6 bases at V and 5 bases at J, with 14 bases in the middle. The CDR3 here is CASSSGLGDQPQHF. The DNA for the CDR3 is TGTGCCAGCAGCTCTGGTCTCGGCGATCAGCCCCAGCATTTT.

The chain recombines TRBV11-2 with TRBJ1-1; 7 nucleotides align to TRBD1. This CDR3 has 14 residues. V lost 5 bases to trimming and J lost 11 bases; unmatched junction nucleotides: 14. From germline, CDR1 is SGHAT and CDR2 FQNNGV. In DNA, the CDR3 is TGTGCCAGCAGCCCGGATTCACAGGGGCTGGCTGCTTTCTTT. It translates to CASSPDSQGLAAFF.

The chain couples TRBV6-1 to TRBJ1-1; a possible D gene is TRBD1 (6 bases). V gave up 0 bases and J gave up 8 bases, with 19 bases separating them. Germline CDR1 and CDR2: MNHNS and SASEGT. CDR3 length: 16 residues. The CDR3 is CASSEASGTQNSEAFF. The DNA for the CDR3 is TGTGCCAGCAGTGAAGCTTCCGGGACACAGAATTCAGAAGCTTTCTTT.